This T cell receptor beta chain was identified in a study of CD8 T cells in ankylosing spondylitis. General study results and limits: In ankylosing spondylitis blood, a motif of eight highly homologous TCR beta variants appeared characteristic. From matched ankylosing spondylitis synovial fluid, disease-linked clones were reportedly recovered at significantly enriched levels.

Germline assignment: CDR1 SNHLY and CDR2 FYNNEI. CDR3 length equals 16 residues. The J segment lost 0 bases and the V segment lost 7 bases, leaving 8 bases of the junction unmatched. In this sample, this clonotype turned up many times. Its antigen is not identified. TCRdb re-derived calls from the 5' RACE reads in MiXCR, one entry per CDR3 protein. The sample comprises about 210,000 distinct CDR3 sequences, approximately 7.4% of which are singletons, and approximately 15% rests with the top ten. This receptor was obtained from a male donor with ankylosing spondylitis. The chain uses TRBV2 and TRBJ2-2, with 7 bases aligning to TRBD2. Sequenced sample: blood, either unsorted or a sorted T cell fraction (not recorded which). The DNA for the CDR3 is TGTGCCAGCAAGACGAGCGGGACTTCGAACACCGGGGAGCTGTTTTTT. Protein product: CASKTSGTSNTGELFF.